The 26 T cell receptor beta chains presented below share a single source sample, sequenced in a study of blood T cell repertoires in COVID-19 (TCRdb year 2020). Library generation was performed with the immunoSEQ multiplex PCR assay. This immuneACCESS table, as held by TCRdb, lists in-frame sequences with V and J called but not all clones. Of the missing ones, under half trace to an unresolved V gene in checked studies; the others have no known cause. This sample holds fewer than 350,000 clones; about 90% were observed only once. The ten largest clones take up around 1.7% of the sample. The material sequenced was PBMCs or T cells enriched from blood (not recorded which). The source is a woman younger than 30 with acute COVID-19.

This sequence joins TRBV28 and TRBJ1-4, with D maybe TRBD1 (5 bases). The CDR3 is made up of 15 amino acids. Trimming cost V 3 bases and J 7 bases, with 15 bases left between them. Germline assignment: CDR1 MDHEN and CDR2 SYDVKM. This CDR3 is CASSLAGHGLEKLFF. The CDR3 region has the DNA TGTGCCAGCAGTTTGGCCGGACATGGGCTTGAAAAACTGTTTTTT. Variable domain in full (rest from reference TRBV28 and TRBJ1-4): DVKVTQSSRYLVKRTGEKVFLECVQDMDHENMFWYRQDPGLGLRLIYFSYDVKMKEKGDIPEGYSVSREKKERFSLILESASTNQTSMYLCASSLAGHGLEKLFFGSGTQLSVL.

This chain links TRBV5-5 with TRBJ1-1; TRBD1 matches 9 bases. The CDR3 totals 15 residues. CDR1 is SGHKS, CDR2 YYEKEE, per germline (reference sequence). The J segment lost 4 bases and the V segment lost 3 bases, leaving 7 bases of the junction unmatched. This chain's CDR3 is CASSSAMDRGTEAFF. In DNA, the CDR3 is TGTGCCAGCAGCTCAGCGATGGACAGGGGCACTGAAGCTTTCTTT.

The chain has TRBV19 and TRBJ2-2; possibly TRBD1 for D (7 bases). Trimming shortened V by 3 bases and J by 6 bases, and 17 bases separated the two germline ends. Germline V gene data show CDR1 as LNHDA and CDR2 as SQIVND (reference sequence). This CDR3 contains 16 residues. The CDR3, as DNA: TGTGCCAGTAGTATTATCCAGGGGGGAAAATCCGGGGAGCTGTTTTTT. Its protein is CASSIIQGGKSGELFF.

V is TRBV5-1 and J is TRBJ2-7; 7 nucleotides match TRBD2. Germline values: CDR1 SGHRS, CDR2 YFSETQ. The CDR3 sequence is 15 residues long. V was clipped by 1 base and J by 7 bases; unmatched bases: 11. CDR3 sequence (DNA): TGCGCCAGCAGCTTGCTGACTAGCCGGGAAGGGGAGCAGTACTTC. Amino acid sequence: CASSLLTSREGEQYF.

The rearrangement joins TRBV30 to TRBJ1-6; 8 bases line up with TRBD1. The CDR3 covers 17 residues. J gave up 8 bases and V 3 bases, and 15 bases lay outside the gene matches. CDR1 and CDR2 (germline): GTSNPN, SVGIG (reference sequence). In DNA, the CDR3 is TGTGCCTGGAGACGGCGGGGAACGGGACAGGCTTATTCACCCCTCCACTTT. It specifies CAWRRRGTGQAYSPLHF.

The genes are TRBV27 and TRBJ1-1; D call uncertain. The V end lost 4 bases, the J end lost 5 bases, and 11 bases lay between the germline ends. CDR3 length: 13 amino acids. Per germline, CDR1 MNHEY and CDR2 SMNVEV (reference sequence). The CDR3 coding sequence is TGTGCCAGCAGTTCGCCCCTGAGGACTGAAGCTTTCTTT. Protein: CASSSPLRTEAFF.

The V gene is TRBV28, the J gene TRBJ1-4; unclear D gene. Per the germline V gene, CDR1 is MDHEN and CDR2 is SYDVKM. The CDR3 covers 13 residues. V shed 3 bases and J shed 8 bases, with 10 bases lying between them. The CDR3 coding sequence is TGTGCCAGCAGTTTGATCCCTGGCGAAAAACTGTTTTTT. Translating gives CASSLIPGEKLFF.

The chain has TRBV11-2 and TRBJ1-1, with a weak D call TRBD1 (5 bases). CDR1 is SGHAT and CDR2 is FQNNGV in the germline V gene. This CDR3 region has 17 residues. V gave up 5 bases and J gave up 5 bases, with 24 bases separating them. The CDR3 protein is CASSEGRGRPSGTEAFF. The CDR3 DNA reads TGTGCCAGCAGCGAAGGGAGGGGCCGACCGAGCGGTACTGAAGCTTTCTTT.

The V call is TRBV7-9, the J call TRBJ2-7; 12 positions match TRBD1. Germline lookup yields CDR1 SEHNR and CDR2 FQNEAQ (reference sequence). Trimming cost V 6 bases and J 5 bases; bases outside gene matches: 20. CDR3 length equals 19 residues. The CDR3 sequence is CASSVNYHVPGQGANEQYF. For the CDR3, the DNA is TGTGCCAGCAGTGTAAACTATCATGTCCCGGGACAGGGGGCCAACGAGCAGTACTTC. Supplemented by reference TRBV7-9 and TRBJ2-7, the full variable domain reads DTGVSQNPRHKITKRGQNVTFRCDPISEHNRLYWYRQTLGQGPEFLTYFQNEAQLEKSRLLSDRFSAERPKGSFSTLEIQRTEQGDSAMYLCASSVNYHVPGQGANEQYFGPGTRLTVT.

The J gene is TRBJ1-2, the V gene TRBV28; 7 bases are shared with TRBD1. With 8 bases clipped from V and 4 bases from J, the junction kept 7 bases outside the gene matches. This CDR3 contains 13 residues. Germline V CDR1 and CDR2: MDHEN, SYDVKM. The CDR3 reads CASRQGGFYGYTF. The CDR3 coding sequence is TGTGCCAGCCGACAAGGGGGCTTCTATGGCTACACCTTC.

The CDR3 DNA reads as TGTGCCTGGGGGGCGCGCCCAGGCCTCTCTGGGGCCAACGTCCTGACTTTC. This sequence encodes CAWGARPGLSGANVLTF. The J gene is TRBJ2-6, the V gene TRBV30; D possibly corresponds to TRBD1 (5 bases). CDR1 and CDR2 from the germline V gene are GTSNPN and SVGIG (reference sequence). V lost 5 bases and J lost 0, with 17 bases in between. The CDR3 is 17 amino acids.

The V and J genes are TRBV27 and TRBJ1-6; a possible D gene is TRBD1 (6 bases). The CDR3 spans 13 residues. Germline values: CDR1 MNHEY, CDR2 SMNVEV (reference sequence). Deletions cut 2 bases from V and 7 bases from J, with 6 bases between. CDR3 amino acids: CASSLRGNSPLHF. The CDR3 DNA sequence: TGTGCCAGCAGTTTAAGGGGGAATTCACCCCTCCACTTT.

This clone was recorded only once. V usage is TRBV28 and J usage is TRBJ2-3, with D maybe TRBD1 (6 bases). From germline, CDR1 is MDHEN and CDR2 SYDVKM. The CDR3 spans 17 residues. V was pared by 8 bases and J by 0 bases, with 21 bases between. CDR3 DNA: TGTGCCAGCCGGGATGGATTGGGACAAACTAGCACAGATACGCAGTATTTT. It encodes CASRDGLGQTSTDTQYF. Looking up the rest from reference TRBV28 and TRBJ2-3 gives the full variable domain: DVKVTQSSRYLVKRTGEKVFLECVQDMDHENMFWYRQDPGLGLRLIYFSYDVKMKEKGDIPEGYSVSREKKERFSLILESASTNQTSMYLCASRDGLGQTSTDTQYFGPGTRLTVL.

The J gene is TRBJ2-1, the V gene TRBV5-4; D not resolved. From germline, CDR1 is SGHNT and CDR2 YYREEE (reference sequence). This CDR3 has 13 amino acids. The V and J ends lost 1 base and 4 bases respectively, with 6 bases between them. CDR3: CASSLISYNEQFF. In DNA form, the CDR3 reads TGTGCCAGCAGCTTGATCTCTTACAATGAGCAGTTCTTC.

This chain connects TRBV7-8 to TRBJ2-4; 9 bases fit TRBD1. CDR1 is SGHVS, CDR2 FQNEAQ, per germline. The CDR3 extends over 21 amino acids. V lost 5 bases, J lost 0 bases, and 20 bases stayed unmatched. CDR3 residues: CASSTYPDRGKSTLAKNIQYF. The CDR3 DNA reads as TGTGCCAGCAGCACATACCCGGACAGGGGCAAGTCTACGCTAGCCAAAAACATTCAGTACTTC.

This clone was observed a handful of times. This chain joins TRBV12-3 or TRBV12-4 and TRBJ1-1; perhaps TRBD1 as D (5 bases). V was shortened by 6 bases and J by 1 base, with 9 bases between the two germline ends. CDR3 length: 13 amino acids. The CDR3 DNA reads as TGTGCCAGCAGACTTACAGGGAACACTGAAGCTTTCTTT. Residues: CASRLTGNTEAFF.

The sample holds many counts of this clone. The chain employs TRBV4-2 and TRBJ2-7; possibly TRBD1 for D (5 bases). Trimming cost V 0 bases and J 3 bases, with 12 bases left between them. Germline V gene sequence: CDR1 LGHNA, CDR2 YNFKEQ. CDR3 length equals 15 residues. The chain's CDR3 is CASSQDREGRYEQYF. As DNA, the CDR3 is TGTGCCAGCAGCCAAGACAGGGAAGGTCGCTACGAGCAGTACTTC.

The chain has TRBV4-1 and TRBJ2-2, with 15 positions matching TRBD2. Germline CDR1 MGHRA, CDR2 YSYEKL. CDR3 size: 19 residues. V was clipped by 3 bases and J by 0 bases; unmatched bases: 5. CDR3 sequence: CASSQPGLAGGTNTGELFF. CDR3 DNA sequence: TGCGCCAGCAGCCAGCCGGGACTAGCGGGAGGAACGAACACCGGGGAGCTGTTTTTT.

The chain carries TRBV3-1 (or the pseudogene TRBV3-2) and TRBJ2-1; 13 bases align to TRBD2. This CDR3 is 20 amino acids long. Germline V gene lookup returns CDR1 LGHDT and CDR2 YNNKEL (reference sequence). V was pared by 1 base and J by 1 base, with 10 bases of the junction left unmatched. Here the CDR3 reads CASSQVLAGGLLLSYNEQFF. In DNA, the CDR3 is TGTGCCAGCAGCCAAGTACTAGCGGGAGGGCTTCTCCTTTCCTACAATGAGCAGTTCTTC.

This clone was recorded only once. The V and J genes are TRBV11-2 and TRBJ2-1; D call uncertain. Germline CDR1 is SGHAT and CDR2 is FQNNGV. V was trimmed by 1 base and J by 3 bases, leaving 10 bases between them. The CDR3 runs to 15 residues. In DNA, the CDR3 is TGTGCCAGCAGCTTAGGGTCCAGGAACTACAATGAGCAGTTCTTC. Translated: CASSLGSRNYNEQFF.

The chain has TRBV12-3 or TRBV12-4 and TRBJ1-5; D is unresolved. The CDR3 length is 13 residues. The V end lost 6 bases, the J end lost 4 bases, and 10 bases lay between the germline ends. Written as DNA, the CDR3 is TGTGCCAGCAGCTTCCAGGTAAATCAGCCCCAGCATTTT. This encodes CASSFQVNQPQHF.

This chain's CDR3 is CASSPRGGLGTF. As DNA, the CDR3 is TGTGCCAGCAGCCCCCGGGGTGGTTTGGGCACCTTC. The chain carries TRBV3-1 (or the pseudogene TRBV3-2) and TRBJ1-2; D is unresolved. The CDR3 runs 12 residues. CDR1 and CDR2 (germline): LGHDT, YNNKEL (reference sequence). With 4 bases removed from V and 13 bases from J, the gap between germline ends came to 16 bases.

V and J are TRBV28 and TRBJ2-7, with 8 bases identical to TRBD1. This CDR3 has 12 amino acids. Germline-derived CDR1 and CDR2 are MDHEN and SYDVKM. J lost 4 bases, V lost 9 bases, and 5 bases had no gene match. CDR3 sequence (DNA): TGTGCCAGTCGGACAGGGAAGTACGAGCAGTACTTC. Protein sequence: CASRTGKYEQYF. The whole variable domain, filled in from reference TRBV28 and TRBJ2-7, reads DVKVTQSSRYLVKRTGEKVFLECVQDMDHENMFWYRQDPGLGLRLIYFSYDVKMKEKGDIPEGYSVSREKKERFSLILESASTNQTSMYLCASRTGKYEQYFGPGTRLTVT.

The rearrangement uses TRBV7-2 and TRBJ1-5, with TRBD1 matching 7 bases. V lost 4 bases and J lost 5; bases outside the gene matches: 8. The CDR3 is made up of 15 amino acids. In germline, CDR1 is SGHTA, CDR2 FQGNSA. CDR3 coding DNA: TGTGCCAGCAGCTCGACAGGGTTAGAGCATCAGCCCCAGCATTTT. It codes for CASSSTGLEHQPQHF.

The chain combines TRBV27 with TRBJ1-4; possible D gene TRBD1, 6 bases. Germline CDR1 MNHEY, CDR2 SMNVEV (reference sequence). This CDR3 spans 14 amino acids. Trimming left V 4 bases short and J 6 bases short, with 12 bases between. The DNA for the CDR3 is TGTGCCAGCAGTTCCCACAGGGTGGATGAAAAACTGTTTTTT. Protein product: CASSSHRVDEKLFF. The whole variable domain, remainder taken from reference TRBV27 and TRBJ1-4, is EAQVTQNPRYLITVTGKKLTVTCSQNMNHEYMSWYRQDPGLGLRQIYYSMNVEVTDKGDVPEGYKVSRKEKRNFPLILESPSPNQTSLYFCASSSHRVDEKLFFGSGTQLSVL.

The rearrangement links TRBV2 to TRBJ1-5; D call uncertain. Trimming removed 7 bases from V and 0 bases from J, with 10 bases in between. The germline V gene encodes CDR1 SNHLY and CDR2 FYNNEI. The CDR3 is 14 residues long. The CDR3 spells CASKTRYSNQPQHF. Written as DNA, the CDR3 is TGTGCCAGCAAGACAAGGTATAGCAATCAGCCCCAGCATTTT.